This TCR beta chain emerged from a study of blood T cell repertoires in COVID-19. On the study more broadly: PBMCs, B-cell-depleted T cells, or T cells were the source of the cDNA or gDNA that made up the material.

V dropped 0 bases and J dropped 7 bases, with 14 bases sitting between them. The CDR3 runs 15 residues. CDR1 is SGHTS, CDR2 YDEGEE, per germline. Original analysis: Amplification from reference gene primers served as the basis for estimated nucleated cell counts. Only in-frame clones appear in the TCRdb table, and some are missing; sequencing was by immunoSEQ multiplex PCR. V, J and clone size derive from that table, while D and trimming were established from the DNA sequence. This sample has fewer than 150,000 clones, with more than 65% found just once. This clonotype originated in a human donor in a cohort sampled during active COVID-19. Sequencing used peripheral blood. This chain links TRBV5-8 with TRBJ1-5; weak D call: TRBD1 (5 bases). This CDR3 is CASSLDRRRGQPQHF. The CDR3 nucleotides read TGTGCCAGCAGCTTGGACAGGAGAAGGGGACAGCCCCAGCATTTT.